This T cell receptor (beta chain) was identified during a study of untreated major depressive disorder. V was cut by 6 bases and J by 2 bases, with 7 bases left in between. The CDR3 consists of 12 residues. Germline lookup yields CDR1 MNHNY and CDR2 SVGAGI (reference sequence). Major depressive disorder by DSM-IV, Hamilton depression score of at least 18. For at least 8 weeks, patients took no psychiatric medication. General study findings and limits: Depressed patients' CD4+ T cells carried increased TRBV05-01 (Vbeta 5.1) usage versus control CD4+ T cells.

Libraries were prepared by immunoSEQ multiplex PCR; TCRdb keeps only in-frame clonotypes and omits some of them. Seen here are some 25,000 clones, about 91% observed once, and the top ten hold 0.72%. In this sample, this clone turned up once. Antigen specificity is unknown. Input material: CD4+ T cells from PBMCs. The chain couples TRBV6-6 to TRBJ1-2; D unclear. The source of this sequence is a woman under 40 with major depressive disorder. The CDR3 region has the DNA TGTGCCAGCAGCGACCCAAACTATGGCTACACCTTC. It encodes CASSDPNYGYTF.